This T cell receptor (beta chain) was found in a study of molecular identifiers for immune sequencing clone quantification. In the study overall: With replicates, the RNA of around 20,000 or 99,000 naive CD8 cells was split five ways and four were sequenced.

The CDR3 is made up of 15 amino acids. V lost 4 bases, J lost 7 bases, and 19 bases lay in between. Germline lookup yields CDR1 MNHEY and CDR2 SMNVEV (reference sequence). With listed TCR primers and previously described methods, bulk TCR libraries were prepared. MiXCR, run by TCRdb on the PCR reads, gives a single entry per CDR3 protein. Of 300,000 to 400,000 distinct CDR3 sequences in the sample, 20% to 25% were seen once. In the case of this clonotype: Its specificity is not known. Since a much larger clone is just one base distant, this may be a read error.

Whole-study results and caveats: It was shown that clones above 20 RNA copies held over 97% of effector molecules, but under 1% in naive cells.

Sequencing was done on a sample of naive CD8+ T cells from blood, with Jurkat cell RNA spiked in. As to subset: FACS-sorted CD8+CD4-CCR7+CD45RA+ naive T cells. The clonotype originates from a human donor in good health. Some libraries in this study had Jurkat cell RNA spiked in. The V and J genes are TRBV27 and TRBJ1-2, with D maybe TRBD1 (6 bases). The CDR3 region has the DNA TGTGCCAGCAGTTCCCCGTCCGGCAGGGGTGGTGGCTACACCTTC. This sequence encodes CASSSPSGRGGGYTF.